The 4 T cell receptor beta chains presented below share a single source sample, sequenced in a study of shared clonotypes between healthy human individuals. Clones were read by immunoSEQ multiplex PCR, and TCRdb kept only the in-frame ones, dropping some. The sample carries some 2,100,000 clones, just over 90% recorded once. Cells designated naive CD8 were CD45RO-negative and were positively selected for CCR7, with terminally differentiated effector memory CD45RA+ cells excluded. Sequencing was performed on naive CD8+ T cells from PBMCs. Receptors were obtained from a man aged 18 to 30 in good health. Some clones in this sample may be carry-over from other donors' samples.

The DNA for the CDR3 is TGTGCCAGCAGTGAGGTCGAGCAGTACTTC. This translates into CASSEVEQYF. The chain carries TRBV6-5 and TRBJ2-7, with D unresolved. Trimming removed 5 bases from V and 6 bases from J, with 5 bases in between. This CDR3 is built from 10 residues. CDR1 is MNHEY, CDR2 SVGAGI, per germline.

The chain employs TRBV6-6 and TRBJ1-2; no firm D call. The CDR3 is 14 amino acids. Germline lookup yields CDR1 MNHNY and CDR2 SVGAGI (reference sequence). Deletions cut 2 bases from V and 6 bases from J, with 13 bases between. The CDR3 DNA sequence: TGTGCCAGCAGTTACAACAGCCCGGAGGATGGCTACACCTTC. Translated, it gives CASSYNSPEDGYTF.

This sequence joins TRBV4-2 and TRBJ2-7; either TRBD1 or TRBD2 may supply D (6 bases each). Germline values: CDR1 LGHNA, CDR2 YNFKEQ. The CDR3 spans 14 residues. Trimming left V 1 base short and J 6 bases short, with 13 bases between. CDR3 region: CASSQVGRGGEQYF. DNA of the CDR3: TGTGCCAGCAGCCAAGTGGGCAGGGGAGGCGAGCAGTACTTC.

This CDR3 is CASPSEEHNSPLHF. The DNA for the CDR3 is TGTGCCAGCCCTTCGGAGGAGCATAATTCACCCCTCCACTTT. The rearrangement joins TRBV25-1 to TRBJ1-6; no clear D. Deletions cut 8 bases from V and 5 bases from J, with 13 bases between. CDR1 MGHDK and CDR2 SYGVNS come from the germline V gene. This CDR3 spans 14 amino acids.